This T cell receptor (beta chain) emerged from a study of cytomegalovirus exposure and HLA in healthy donors. Study background: Roughly 80 million unique TCRs from HLA-typed donors were held in an early data release. Overall study findings and caveats: Researchers reported in a later analysis that common viral pathogens appeared linked to several top clusters.

Regarding this clone: Its antigen is as yet unknown.

Trimming left V 0 bases short and J 5 bases short, with 13 bases between. CDR3 length: 16 residues. CDR1 is KGHSH and CDR2 is LQKENI in the germline V gene. PCR was performed using 60 Vbeta and 13 Jbeta primers. TCRdb's table, derived via immunoSEQ multiplex PCR, lists solely in-frame clones and lacks some. Of roughly 150,000 clones listed, about 79% are singletons. V is TRBV18 and J is TRBJ1-4; D is perhaps TRBD1 (5 bases). This TCR was recovered from a male donor in good health and CMV-seronegative. The sequencing sample was made of PBMCs. This chain's CDR3 is CASSPPAAGSNEKLFF. In nucleotides, the CDR3 is TGTGCCAGCTCACCACCTGCGGCAGGGTCGAATGAAAAACTGTTTTTT.